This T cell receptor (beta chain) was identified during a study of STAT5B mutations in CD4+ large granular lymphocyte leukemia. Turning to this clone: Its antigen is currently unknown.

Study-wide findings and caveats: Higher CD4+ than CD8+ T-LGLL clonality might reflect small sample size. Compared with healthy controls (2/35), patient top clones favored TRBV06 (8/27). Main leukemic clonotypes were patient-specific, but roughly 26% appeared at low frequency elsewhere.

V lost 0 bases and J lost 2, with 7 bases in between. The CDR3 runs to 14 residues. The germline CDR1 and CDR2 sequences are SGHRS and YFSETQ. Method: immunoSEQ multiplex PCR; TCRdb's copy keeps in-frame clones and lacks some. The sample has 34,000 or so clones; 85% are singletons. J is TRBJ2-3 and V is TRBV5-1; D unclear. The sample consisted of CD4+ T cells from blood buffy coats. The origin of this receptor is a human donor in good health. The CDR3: CASSLGQYTDTQYF. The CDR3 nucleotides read TGCGCCAGCAGCTTGGGCCAATACACAGATACGCAGTATTTT.